These 5 T cell receptor beta chains came from one sample sequenced in a study of blood T cell repertoires in COVID-19. Data came from immunoSEQ multiplex PCR; TCRdb stores just in-frame clones and leaves some out. The sample lists 150,000 or so clones; about nine tenths were seen once. The sequenced material came from peripheral blood. These receptors all stem from a human donor in a cohort sampled during active COVID-19.

This chain uses TRBV5-5 with TRBJ1-1; 7 nucleotides align to TRBD1. In germline, CDR1 is SGHKS, CDR2 YYEKEE (reference sequence). This CDR3 has 14 residues. The V and J ends lost 5 bases and 1 base, in that order; junction bases with no gene match: 5. The CDR3 here is CASSHRTGNTEAFF. CDR3 bases: TGTGCCAGCAGTCATAGGACAGGGAACACTGAAGCTTTCTTT.

The genes are TRBV21-1 and TRBJ2-1; the DNA was not used to check the table's D call, TRBD2. TRBV21-1 is termed a pseudogene. This CDR3 has 13 amino acids. The CDR3 nucleotides read TGTGCCAGCAGCGGGGGGGTAGACAATGAGCAGTTCTTC. Its protein product is CASSGGVDNEQFF.

The chain employs TRBV4-3 and TRBJ2-7; 8 bases align to TRBD1. The CDR3 extends over 16 amino acids. From germline, CDR1 is LGHNA and CDR2 YSLEER. The V and J ends lost 1 base and 2 bases, in that order; junction bases with no gene match: 7. CDR3 in DNA: TGCGCCAGCAGCCAAGGGTTTCAGGGGGCTACCTACGAGCAGTACTTC. This codes for CASSQGFQGATYEQYF.

This chain connects TRBV4-1 to TRBJ2-5, with 9 bases lining up with TRBD1. The germline gives CDR1 MGHRA, CDR2 YSYEKL. V was pared by 4 bases and J by 5 bases, with 11 bases of the junction left unmatched. The CDR3 length is 16 residues. The CDR3 reads CASSLSQTGGIETQYF. The CDR3 DNA is TGCGCCAGCAGCCTTAGCCAGACAGGGGGGATCGAGACCCAGTACTTC.

For this clone: Other nucleotide sequences from this sample produce the same CDR3. This sequence joins TRBV5-1 and TRBJ2-2; 7 positions match TRBD2. CDR1 and CDR2 (germline): SGHRS, YFSETQ. V was clipped by 0 bases and J by 5 bases; unmatched bases: 4. This CDR3 is built from 15 residues. DNA for the CDR3: TGCGCCAGCAGCTTGGTAGCTAGCGGAACCGGGGAGCTGTTTTTT. Translating it yields CASSLVASGTGELFF.